This TCR beta chain appears in the sequencing data of a study of T cell responses to AZD1222 COVID-19 vaccine. The protocol was immunoSEQ multiplex PCR, while the TCRdb copy is restricted to in-frame clones and leaves out a portion. The sample carries 100,000 or so clones, 65% to 90% recorded once. The receptor comes from an adult in good health. Material: peripheral blood, obtained on day 0 of AZD1222 vaccination.

DNA for the CDR3: TGTGCCAGCAGTCCCAAGGGGGCTGGGGGCTACACCTTC. This encodes CASSPKGAGGYTF. V and J are TRBV6-6 and TRBJ1-2; 7 nucleotides align to TRBD1. V shed 5 bases, J shed 8 bases, and the junction held 8 bases outside the gene matches. CDR1 is MNHNY, CDR2 SVGAGI, per germline (reference sequence). This CDR3 has 13 residues.